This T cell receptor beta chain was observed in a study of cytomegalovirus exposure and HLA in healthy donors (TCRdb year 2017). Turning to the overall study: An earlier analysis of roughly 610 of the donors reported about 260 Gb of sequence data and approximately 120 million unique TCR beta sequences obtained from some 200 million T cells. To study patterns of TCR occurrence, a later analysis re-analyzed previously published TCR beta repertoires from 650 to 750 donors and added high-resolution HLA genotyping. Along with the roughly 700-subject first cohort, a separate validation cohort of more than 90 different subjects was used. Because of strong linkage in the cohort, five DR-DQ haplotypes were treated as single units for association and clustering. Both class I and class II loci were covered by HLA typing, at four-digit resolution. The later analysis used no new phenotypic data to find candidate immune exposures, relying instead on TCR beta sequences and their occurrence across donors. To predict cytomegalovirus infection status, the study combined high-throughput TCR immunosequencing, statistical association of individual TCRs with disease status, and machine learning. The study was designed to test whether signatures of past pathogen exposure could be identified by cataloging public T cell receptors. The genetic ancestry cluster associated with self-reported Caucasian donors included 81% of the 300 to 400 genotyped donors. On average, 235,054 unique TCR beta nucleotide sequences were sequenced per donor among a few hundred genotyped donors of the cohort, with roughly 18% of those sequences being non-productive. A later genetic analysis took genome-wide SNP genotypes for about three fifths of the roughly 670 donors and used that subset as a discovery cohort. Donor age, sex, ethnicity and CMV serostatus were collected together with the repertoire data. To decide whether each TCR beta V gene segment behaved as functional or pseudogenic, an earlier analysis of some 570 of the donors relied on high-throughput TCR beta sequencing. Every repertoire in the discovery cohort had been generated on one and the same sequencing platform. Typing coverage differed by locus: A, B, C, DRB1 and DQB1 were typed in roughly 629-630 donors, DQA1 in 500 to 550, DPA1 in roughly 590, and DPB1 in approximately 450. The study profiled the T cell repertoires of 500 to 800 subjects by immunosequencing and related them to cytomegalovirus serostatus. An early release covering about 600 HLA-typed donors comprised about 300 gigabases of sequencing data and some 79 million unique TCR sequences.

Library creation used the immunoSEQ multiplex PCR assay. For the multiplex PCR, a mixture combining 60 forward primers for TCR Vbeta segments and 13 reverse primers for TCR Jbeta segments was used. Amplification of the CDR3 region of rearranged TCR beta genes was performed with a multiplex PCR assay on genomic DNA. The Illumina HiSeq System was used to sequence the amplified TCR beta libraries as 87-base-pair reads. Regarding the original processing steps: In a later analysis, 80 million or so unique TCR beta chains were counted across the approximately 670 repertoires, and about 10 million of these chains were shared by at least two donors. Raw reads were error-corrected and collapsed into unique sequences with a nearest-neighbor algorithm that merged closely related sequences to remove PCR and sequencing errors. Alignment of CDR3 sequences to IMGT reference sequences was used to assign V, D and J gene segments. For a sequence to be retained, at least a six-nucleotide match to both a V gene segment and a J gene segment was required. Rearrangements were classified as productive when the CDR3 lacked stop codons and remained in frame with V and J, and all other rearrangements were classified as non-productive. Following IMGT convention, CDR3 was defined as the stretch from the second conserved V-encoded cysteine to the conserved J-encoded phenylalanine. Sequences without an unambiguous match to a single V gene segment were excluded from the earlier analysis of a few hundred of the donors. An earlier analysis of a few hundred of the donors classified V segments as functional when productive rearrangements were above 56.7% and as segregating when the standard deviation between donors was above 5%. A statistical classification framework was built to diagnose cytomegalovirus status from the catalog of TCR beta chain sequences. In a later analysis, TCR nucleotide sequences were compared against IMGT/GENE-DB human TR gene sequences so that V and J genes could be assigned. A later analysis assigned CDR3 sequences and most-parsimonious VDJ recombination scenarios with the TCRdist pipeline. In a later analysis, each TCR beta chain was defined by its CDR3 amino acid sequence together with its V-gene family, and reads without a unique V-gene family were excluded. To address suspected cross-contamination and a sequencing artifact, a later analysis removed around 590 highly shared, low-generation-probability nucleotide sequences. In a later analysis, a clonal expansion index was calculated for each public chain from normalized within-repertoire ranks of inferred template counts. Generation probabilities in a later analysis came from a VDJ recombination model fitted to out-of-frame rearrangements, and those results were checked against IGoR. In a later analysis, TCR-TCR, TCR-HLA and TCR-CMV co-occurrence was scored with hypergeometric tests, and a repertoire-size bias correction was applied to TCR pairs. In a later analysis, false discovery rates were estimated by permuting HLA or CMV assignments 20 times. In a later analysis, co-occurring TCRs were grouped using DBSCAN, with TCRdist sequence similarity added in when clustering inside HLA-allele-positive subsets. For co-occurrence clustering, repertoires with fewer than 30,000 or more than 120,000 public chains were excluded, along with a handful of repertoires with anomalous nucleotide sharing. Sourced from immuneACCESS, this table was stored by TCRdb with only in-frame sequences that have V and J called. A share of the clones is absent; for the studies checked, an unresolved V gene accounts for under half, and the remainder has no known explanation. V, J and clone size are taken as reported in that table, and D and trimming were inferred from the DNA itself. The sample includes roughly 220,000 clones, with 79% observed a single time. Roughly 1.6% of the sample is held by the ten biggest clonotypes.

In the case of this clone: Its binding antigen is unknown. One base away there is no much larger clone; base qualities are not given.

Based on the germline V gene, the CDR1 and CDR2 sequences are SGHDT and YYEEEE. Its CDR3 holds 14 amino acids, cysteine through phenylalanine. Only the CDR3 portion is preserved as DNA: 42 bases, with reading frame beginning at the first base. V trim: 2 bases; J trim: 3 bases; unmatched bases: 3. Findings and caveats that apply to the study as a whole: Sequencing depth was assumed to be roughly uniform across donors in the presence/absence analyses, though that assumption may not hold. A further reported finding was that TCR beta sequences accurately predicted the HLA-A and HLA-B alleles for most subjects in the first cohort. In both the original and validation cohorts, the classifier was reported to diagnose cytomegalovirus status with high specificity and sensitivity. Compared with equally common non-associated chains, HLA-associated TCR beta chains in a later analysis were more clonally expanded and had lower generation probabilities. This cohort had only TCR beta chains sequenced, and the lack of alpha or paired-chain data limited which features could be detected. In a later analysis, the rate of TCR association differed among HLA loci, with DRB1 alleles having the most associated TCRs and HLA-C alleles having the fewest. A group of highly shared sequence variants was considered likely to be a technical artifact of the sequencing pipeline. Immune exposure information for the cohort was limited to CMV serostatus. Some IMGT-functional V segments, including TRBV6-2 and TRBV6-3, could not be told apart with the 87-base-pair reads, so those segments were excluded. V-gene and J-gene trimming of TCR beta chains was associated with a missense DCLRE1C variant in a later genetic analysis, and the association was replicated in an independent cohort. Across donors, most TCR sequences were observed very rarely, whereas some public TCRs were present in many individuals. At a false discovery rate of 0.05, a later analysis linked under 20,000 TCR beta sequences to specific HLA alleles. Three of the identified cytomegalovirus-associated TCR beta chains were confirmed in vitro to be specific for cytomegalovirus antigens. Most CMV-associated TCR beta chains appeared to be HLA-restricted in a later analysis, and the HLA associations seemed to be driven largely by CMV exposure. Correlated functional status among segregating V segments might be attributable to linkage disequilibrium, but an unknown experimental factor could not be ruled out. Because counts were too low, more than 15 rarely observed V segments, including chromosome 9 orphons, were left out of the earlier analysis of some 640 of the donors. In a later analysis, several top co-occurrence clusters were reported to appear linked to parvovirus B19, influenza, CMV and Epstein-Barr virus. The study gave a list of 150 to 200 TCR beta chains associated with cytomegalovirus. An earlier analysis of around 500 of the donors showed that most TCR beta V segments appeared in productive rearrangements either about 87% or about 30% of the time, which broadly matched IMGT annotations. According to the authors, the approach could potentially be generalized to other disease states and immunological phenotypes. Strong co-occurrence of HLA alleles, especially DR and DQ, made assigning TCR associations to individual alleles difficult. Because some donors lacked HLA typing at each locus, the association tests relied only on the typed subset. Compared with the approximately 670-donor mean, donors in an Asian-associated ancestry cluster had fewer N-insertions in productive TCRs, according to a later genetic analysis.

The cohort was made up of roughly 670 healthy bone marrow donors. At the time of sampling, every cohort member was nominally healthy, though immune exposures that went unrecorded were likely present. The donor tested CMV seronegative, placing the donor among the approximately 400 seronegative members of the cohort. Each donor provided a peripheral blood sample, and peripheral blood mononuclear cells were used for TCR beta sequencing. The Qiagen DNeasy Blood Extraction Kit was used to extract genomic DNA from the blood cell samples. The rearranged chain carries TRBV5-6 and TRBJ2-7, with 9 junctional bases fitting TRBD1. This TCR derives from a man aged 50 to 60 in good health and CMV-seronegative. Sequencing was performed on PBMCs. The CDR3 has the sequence CASSFGQGIYEQYF. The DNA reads TGTGCCAGCAGCTTCGGACAGGGGATCTACGAGCAGTACTTC.